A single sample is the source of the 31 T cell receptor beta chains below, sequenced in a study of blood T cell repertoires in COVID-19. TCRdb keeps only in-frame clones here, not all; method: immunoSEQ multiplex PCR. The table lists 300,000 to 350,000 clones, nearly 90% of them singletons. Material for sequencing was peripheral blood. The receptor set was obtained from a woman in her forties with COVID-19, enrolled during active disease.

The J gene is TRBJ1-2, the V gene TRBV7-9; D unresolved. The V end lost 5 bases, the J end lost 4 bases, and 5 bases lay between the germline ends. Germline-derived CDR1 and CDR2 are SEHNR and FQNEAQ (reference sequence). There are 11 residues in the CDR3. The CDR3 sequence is CASSPSYGYTF. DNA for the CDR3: TGTGCCAGCAGCCCCAGCTATGGCTACACCTTC. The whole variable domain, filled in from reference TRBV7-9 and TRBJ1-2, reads DTGVSQNPRHKITKRGQNVTFRCDPISEHNRLYWYRQTLGQGPEFLTYFQNEAQLEKSRLLSDRFSAERPKGSFSTLEIQRTEQGDSAMYLCASSPSYGYTFGSGTRLTVV.

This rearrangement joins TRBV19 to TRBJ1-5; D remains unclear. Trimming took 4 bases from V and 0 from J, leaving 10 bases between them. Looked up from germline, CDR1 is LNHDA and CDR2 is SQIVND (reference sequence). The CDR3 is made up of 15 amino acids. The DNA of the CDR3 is TGTGCCAGTAGTAAAGGCGGCAATAGCAATCAGCCCCAGCATTTT. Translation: CASSKGGNSNQPQHF.

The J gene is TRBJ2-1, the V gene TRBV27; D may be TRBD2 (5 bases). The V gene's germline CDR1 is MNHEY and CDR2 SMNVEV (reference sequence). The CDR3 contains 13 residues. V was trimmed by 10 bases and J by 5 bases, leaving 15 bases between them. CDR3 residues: CATWRAGNNEQFF. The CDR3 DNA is TGTGCCACCTGGCGGGCAGGCAACAATGAGCAGTTCTTC.

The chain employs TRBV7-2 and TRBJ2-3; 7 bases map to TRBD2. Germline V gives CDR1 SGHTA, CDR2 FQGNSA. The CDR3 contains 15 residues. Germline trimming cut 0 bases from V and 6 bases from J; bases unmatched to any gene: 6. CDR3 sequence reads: CASSLALAEGDTQYF. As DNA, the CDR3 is TGTGCCAGCAGCTTAGCCCTAGCGGAGGGGGATACGCAGTATTTT.

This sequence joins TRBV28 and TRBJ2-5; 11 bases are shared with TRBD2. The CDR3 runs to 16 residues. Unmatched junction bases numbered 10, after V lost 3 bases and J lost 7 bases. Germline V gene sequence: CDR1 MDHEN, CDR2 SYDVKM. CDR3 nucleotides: TGTGCCAGCAGTTTTAGCGGGGGGGCCCGGTCTGGGACCCAGTACTTC. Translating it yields CASSFSGGARSGTQYF. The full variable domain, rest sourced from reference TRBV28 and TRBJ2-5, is DVKVTQSSRYLVKRTGEKVFLECVQDMDHENMFWYRQDPGLGLRLIYFSYDVKMKEKGDIPEGYSVSREKKERFSLILESASTNQTSMYLCASSFSGGARSGTQYFGPGTRLLVL.

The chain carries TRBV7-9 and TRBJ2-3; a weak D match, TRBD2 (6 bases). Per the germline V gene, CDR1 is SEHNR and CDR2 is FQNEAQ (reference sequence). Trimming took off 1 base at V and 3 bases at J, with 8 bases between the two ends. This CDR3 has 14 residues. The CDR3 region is CASSLGDFTDTQYF. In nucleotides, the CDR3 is TGTGCCAGCAGCTTAGGGGACTTTACAGATACGCAGTATTTT.

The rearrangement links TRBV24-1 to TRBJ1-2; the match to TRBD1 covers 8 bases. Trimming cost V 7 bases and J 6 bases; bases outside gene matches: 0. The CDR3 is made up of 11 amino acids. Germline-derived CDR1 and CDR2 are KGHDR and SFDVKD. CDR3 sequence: CATRQGDGYTF. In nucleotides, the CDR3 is TGTGCCACCAGACAGGGGGATGGCTACACCTTC.

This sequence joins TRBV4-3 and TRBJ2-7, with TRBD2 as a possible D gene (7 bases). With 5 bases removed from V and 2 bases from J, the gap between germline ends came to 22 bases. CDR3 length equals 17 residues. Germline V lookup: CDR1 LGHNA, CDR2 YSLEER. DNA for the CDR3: TGCGCCAGCAGCATGGGGGGGGCAGGGATGACCCCCTACGAGCAGTACTTC. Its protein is CASSMGGAGMTPYEQYF.

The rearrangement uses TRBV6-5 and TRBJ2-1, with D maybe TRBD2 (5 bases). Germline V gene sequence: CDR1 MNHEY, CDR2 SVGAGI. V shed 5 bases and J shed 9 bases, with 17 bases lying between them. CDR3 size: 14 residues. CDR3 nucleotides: TGTGCCAGCAGTCCTCCCCGACCTGGAGGTGAGCAGTTCTTC. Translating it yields CASSPPRPGGEQFF.

The CDR3 sequence is CASSRAGDLSGANVLTF. CDR3 DNA sequence: TGTGCCAGCAGTAGAGCGGGGGACCTCTCTGGGGCCAACGTCCTGACTTTC. V and J are TRBV7-3 and TRBJ2-6; 8 bases align to TRBD2. Germline loops: CDR1 SGHTA, CDR2 FQGTGA. V dropped 6 bases and J dropped 0; count of bases not matched to a gene: 7. This CDR3 comprises 17 residues.

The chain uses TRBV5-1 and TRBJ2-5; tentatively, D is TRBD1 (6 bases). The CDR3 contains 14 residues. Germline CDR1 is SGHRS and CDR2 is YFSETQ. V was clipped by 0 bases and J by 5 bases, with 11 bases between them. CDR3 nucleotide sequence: TGCGCCAGCAGCTTGGATCAGGGGCGGGAGACCCAGTACTTC. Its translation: CASSLDQGRETQYF.

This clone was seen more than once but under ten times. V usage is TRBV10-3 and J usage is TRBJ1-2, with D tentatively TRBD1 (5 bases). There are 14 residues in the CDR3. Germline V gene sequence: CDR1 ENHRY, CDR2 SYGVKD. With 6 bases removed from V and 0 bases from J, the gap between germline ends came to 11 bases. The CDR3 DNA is TGTGCCATCAGCTCAGGGAAGGCTAACTATGGCTACACCTTC. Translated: CAISSGKANYGYTF.

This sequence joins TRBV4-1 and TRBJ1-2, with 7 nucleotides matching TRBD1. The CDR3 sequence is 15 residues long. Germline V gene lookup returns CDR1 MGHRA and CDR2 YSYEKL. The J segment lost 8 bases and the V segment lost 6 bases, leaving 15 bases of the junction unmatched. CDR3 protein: CASRADEQGLRGYTF. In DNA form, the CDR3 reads TGCGCCAGCAGGGCGGACGAACAGGGGCTAAGGGGCTACACCTTC.

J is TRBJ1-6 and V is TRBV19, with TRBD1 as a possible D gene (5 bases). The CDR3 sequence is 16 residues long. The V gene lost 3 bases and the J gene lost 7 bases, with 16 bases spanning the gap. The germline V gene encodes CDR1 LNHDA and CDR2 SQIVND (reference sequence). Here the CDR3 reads CASSILGGTGNSPLHF. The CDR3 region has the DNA TGTGCCAGTAGTATCCTCGGAGGGACCGGCAATTCACCCCTCCACTTT.

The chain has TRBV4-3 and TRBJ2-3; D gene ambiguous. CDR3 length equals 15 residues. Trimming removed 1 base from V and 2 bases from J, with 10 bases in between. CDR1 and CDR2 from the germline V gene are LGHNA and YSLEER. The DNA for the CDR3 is TGCGCCAGCAGCCAAGCCCCGACAACCACAGATACGCAGTATTTT. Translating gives CASSQAPTTTDTQYF.

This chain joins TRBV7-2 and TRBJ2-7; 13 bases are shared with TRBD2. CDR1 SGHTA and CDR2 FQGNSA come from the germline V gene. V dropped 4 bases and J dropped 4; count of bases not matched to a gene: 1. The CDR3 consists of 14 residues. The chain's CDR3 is CASSWTSGSYEQYF. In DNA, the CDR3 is TGTGCCAGCAGCTGGACTAGCGGGAGTTACGAGCAGTACTTC.

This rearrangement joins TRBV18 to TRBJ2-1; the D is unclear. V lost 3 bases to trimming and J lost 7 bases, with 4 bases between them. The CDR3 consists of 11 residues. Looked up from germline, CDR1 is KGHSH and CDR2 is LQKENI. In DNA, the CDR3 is TGTGCCAGCTCACCCCAAAATGAGCAGTTCTTC. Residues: CASSPQNEQFF.

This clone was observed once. DNA of the CDR3: TGTGCCAGCAGCTTAACGGGCGCGGGGGGCCGGGGAGATACGCAGTATTTT. Translation gives CASSLTGAGGRGDTQYF. The chain joins TRBV7-3 to TRBJ2-3; 8 bases align to TRBD2. The CDR3 contains 17 residues. V was clipped by 0 bases and J by 5 bases; unmatched bases: 10. Germline lookup yields CDR1 SGHTA and CDR2 FQGTGA.

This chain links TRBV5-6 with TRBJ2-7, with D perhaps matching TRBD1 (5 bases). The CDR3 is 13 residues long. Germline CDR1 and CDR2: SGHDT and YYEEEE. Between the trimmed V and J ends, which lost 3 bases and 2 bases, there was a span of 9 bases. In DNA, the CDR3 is TGTGCCAGCAGCTCGACGGACACCTACGAGCAGTACTTC. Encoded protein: CASSSTDTYEQYF.

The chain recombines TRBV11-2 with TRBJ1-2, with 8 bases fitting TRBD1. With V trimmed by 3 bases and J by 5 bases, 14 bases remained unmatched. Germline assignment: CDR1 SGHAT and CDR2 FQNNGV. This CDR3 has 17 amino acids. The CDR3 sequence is CASSFGGSTGVSYGYTF. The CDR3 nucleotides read TGTGCCAGCAGCTTCGGTGGATCGACAGGGGTGTCTTATGGCTACACCTTC.

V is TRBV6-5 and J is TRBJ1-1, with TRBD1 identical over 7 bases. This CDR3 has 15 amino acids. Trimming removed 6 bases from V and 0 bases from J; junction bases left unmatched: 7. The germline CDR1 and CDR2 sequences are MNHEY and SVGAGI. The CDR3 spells CASRDRQGMNTEAFF. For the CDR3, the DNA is TGTGCCAGCAGGGATAGACAGGGCATGAACACTGAAGCTTTCTTT.

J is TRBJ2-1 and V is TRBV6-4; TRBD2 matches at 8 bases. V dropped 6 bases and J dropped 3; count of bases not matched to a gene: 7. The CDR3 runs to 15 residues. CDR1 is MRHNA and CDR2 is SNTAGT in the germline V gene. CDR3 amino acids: CASRKSGTSYNEQFF. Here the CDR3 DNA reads TGTGCCAGCAGAAAGAGTGGGACTAGCTACAATGAGCAGTTCTTC.

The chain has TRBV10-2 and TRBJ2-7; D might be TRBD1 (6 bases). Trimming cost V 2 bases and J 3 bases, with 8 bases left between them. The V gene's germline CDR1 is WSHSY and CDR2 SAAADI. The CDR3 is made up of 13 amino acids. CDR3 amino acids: CASSERTVYEQYF. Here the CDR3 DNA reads TGCGCCAGCAGTGAGAGGACAGTCTACGAGCAGTACTTC.

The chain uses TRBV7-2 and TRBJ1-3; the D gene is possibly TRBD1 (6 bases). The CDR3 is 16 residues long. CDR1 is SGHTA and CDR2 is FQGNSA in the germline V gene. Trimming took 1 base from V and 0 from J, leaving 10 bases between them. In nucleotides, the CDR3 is TGTGCCAGCAGCTTAGGGGGGCGCCGCTCTGGAAACACCATATATTTT. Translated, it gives CASSLGGRRSGNTIYF. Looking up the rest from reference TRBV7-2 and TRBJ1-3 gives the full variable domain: GAGVSQSPSNKVTEKGKDVELRCDPISGHTALYWYRQSLGQGLEFLIYFQGNSAPDKSGLPSDRFSAERTGGSVSTLTIQRTQQEDSAVYLCASSLGGRRSGNTIYFGEGSWLTVV.

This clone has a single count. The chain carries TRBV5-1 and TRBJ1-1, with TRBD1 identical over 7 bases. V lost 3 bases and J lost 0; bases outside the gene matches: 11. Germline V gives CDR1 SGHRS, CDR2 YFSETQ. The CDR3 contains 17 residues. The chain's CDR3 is CASSSPGQSSLNTEAFF. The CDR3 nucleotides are TGCGCCAGCAGCTCACCGGGACAGAGTTCTTTGAACACTGAAGCTTTCTTT.

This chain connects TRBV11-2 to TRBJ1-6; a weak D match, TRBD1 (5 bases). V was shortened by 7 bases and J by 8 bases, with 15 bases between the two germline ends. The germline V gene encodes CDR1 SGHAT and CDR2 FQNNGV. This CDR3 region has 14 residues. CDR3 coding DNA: TGTGCCAGCACTCGGAGGGGCTCCGATTCACCCCTCCACTTT. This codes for CASTRRGSDSPLHF. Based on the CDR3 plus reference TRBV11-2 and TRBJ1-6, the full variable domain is EAGVAQSPRYKIIEKRQSVAFWCNPISGHATLYWYQQILGQGPKLLIQFQNNGVVDDSQLPKDRFSAERLKGVDSTLKIQPAKLEDSAVYLCASTRRGSDSPLHFGNGTRLTVT.

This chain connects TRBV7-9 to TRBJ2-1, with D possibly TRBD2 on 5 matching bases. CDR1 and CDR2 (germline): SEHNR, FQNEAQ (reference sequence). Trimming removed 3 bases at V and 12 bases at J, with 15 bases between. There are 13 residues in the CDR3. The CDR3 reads CASSFREPPGQFF. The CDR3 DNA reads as TGTGCCAGCAGCTTTAGGGAGCCCCCTGGGCAGTTCTTC. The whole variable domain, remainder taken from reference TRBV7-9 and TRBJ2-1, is DTGVSQNPRHKITKRGQNVTFRCDPISEHNRLYWYRQTLGQGPEFLTYFQNEAQLEKSRLLSDRFSAERPKGSFSTLEIQRTEQGDSAMYLCASSFREPPGQFFGPGTRLTVL.

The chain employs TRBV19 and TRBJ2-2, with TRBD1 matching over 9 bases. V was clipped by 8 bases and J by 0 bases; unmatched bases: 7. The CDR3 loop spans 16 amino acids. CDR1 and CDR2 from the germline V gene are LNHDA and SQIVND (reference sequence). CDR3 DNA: TGTGCCAGTGGGCGGACAGGGGCCACGAACACCGGGGAGCTGTTTTTT. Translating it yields CASGRTGATNTGELFF.

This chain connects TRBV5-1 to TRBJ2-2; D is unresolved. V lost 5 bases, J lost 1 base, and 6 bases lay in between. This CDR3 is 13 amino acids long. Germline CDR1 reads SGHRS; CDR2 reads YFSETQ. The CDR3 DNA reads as TGCGCCAGCAGTGCGAGGAACACCGGGGAGCTGTTTTTT. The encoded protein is CASSARNTGELFF.

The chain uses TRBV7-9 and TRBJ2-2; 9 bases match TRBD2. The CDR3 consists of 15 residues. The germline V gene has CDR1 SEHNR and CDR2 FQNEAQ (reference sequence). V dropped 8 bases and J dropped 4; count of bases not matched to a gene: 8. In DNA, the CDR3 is TGTGCCAGCGGAGCGGGGGGCGGAGCCACCGGGGAGCTGTTTTTT. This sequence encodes CASGAGGGATGELFF.

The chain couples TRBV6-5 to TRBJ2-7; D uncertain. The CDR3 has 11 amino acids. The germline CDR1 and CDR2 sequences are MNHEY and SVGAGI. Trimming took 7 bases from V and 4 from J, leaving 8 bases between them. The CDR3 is CASTNRYEQYF. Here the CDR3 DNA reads TGTGCCAGCACTAACCGTTACGAGCAGTACTTC.